The T cell receptor (beta chain) under discussion was sequenced for a study of blood T cell repertoires in COVID-19. The CDR3 contains 15 residues. Germline V gene sequence: CDR1 MNHEY, CDR2 SVGEGT. Unmatched junction bases numbered 6, after V lost 4 bases and J lost 5 bases. Data came from immunoSEQ multiplex PCR; TCRdb stores just in-frame clones and leaves some out. The sample holds over 200,000 clones, approximately 84% seen once. The receptor was isolated from a man in his forties with active or convalescent COVID-19. The V call is TRBV6-2 or TRBV6-3, the J call TRBJ2-5; 11 nucleotides match TRBD2. Sequencing used peripheral blood. CDR3 residues: CASSLTSGNPETQYF. In DNA form, the CDR3 reads TGTGCCAGCAGTTTGACTAGCGGGAATCCGGAGACCCAGTACTTC.